This passage covers 13 T cell receptor beta chains from one sample sequenced in a study of cytomegalovirus exposure and HLA in healthy donors. In the PCR, 60 Vbeta and 13 Jbeta primers were used. Sequencing used immunoSEQ multiplex PCR; TCRdb keeps in-frame clones, though not all of them. In the table there are 150,000 or so clones, 77% of which are singletons. Sequenced input: PBMCs. Source of these receptors: a woman in her twenties or thirties in good health and CMV-seronegative.

The chain carries TRBV5-6 and TRBJ2-1; maybe TRBD1 (6 bases). Trimming cost V 0 bases and J 7 bases, with 17 bases left between them. The germline V gene encodes CDR1 SGHDT and CDR2 YYEEEE. The CDR3 consists of 16 residues. This chain's CDR3 is CASSLGPWGLGNEQFF. The CDR3 bases are TGTGCCAGCAGCTTGGGCCCATGGGGGCTTGGTAATGAGCAGTTCTTC.

This clone was seen just once. This chain uses TRBV7-9 with TRBJ2-3, with 10 bases matching TRBD2. The germline CDR1 and CDR2 sequences are SEHNR and FQNEAQ (reference sequence). V was pared by 2 bases and J by 4 bases, with 6 bases of the junction left unmatched. The CDR3 covers 16 residues. CDR3 coding DNA: TGTGCCAGCAGCTTAAGTGGGCTAGCGGGGGCAGATACGCAGTATTTT. Protein product: CASSLSGLAGADTQYF.

The V and J genes are TRBV4-2 and TRBJ1-2; D gene ambiguous. CDR1 and CDR2 (germline): LGHNA, YNFKEQ. This CDR3 is built from 16 residues. V lost 0 bases, J lost 0 bases, and 11 bases lay in between. The CDR3 coding sequence is TGTGCCAGCAGCCAAGATTGGTCGGTCTCTAACTATGGCTACACCTTC. Its protein product is CASSQDWSVSNYGYTF.

This clone was found once. In the same sample, other DNA sequences code for this CDR3. V and J are TRBV28 and TRBJ2-3, with D maybe TRBD2 (5 bases). Trimming cost V 5 bases and J 1 base, with 13 bases left between them. From germline, CDR1 is MDHEN and CDR2 SYDVKM. The CDR3 has 15 residues. CDR3 bases: TGTGCCAGCAGTACCCGTACCGGGGGCACAGATACGCAGTATTTT. Translation gives CASSTRTGGTDTQYF.

The gene calls are TRBV5-1 and TRBJ1-4; TRBD1 matches at 7 bases. V lost 2 bases, J lost 8 bases, and 6 bases stayed unmatched. CDR3 length: 14 residues. In germline, CDR1 is SGHRS, CDR2 YFSETQ. For the CDR3, the DNA is TGCGCCAGCAGCTTCGACAGGGACGGGGAAAAACTGTTTTTT. Protein sequence: CASSFDRDGEKLFF. The full variable domain, with the rest looked up from reference TRBV5-1 and TRBJ1-4, is KAGVTQTPRYLIKTRGQQVTLSCSPISGHRSVSWYQQTPGQGLQFLFEYFSETQRNKGNFPGRFSGRQFSNSRSEMNVSTLELGDSALYLCASSFDRDGEKLFFGSGTQLSVL.

V gene TRBV28 combines with J gene TRBJ2-5; 10 bases line up with TRBD2. V lost 2 bases, J lost 2 bases, and 2 bases stayed unmatched. The CDR3 runs 15 residues. Germline V lookup: CDR1 MDHEN, CDR2 SYDVKM. The CDR3 DNA follows: TGTGCCAGCAGTTTAGGACTAGCGGTACAAGAGACCCAGTACTTC. This sequence encodes CASSLGLAVQETQYF.

The V and J genes are TRBV27 and TRBJ1-5, with D perhaps matching TRBD1 (6 bases). CDR1 and CDR2 (germline): MNHEY, SMNVEV (reference sequence). This CDR3 is 14 amino acids long. V lost 8 bases, J lost 2 bases, and 13 bases lay in between. CDR3 DNA: TGTGCCAGCGGACCGGGACAACGCAATCAGCCCCAGCATTTT. Amino acids: CASGPGQRNQPQHF.

The J gene is TRBJ1-1, the V gene TRBV5-1; no reliable D call. CDR3 length: 15 residues. V lost 0 bases and J 1 base, leaving 10 bases between the germline ends. Germline assignment: CDR1 SGHRS and CDR2 YFSETQ. The CDR3 spells CASSLEREENTEAFF. As DNA, the CDR3 is TGCGCCAGCAGCTTGGAAAGGGAGGAGAACACTGAAGCTTTCTTT.

The chain employs TRBV4-2 and TRBJ1-2, with 7 positions matching TRBD1. The J segment lost 2 bases and the V segment lost 1 base, leaving 4 bases of the junction unmatched. This CDR3 has 15 residues. Germline values: CDR1 LGHNA, CDR2 YNFKEQ. The CDR3 spells CASSQGKGQNYGYTF. CDR3 DNA: TGTGCCAGCAGCCAAGGAAAGGGACAGAACTATGGCTACACCTTC.

Concerning this clone: One end of the junction does not line up with germline, which may come from a read error. This chain links TRBV15 with TRBJ2-7, with D possibly TRBD2 on 5 matching bases. The length of the CDR3 is 17 residues. The germline CDR1 and CDR2 sequences are LNHNV and YYDKDF (reference sequence). In DNA, the CDR3 is TGTGCCGCCAGCAGAGATCGCTTGCGGCTAGCCTCCTACGAGCAGTACTTC. It specifies CAASRDRLRLASYEQYF.

The rearrangement joins TRBV30 to TRBJ1-4, with TRBD1 as a possible D gene (5 bases). V dropped 4 bases and J dropped 8 bases, with 14 bases sitting between them. The CDR3 sequence is 13 residues long. Germline V gene data show CDR1 as GTSNPN and CDR2 as SVGIG (reference sequence). The CDR3 DNA reads as TGTGCCTGGACCGGGGGGGTCGAAGAAAAACTGTTTTTT. Translation gives CAWTGGVEEKLFF.

The V gene is TRBV6-6, the J gene TRBJ2-3; the D gene is possibly TRBD2 (6 bases). V was pared by 2 bases and J by 7 bases, with 16 bases between. Germline assignment: CDR1 MNHNY and CDR2 SVGAGI (reference sequence). This CDR3 has 15 residues. CDR3 sequence: CASSYPAVGGNTQYF. CDR3 nucleotides: TGTGCCAGCAGTTACCCGGCCGTGGGGGGAAATACGCAGTATTTT.

This clone was counted only a few times. The rearrangement links TRBV6-1 to TRBJ2-7; 7 positions match TRBD1. The CDR3 loop spans 13 amino acids. From germline, CDR1 is MNHNS and CDR2 SASEGT. Losses at the gene ends were 6 bases for V and 6 bases for J; bases not matched to a gene: 8. Here the CDR3 reads CASSGKTGPEQYF. The CDR3 nucleotides are TGTGCCAGCAGCGGAAAGACAGGGCCCGAGCAGTACTTC.